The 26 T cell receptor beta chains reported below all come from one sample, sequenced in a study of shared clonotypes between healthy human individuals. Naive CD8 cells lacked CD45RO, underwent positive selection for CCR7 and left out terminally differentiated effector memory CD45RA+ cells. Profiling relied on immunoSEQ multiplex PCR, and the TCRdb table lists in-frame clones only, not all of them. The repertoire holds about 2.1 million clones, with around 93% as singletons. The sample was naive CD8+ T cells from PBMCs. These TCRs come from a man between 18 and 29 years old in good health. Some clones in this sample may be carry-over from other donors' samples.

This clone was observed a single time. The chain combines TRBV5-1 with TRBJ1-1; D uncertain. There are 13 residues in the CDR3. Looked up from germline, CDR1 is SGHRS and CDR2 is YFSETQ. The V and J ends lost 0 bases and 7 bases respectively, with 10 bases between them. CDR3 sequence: CASSLAEQLEAFF. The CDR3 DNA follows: TGCGCCAGCAGCTTGGCAGAACAGCTTGAAGCTTTCTTT.

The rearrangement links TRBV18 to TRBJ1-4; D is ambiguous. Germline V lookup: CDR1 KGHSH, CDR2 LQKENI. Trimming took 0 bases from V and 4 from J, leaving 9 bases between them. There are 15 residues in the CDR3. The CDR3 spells CASSPPPGNNEKLFF. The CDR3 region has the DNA TGTGCCAGCTCACCACCGCCTGGGAATAATGAAAAACTGTTTTTT.

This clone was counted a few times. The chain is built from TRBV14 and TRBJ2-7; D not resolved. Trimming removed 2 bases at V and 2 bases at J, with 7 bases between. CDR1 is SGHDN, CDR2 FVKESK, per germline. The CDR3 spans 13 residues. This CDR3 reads CASSQNSAYEQYF. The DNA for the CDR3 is TGTGCCAGCAGCCAAAACAGTGCCTACGAGCAGTACTTC.

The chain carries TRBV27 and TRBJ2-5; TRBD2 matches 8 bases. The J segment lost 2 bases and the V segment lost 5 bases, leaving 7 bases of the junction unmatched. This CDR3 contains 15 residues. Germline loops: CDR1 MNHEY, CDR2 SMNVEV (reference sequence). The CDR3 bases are TGTGCCAGCAGTCCTTACGGGGGGGATCAAGAGACCCAGTACTTC. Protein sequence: CASSPYGGDQETQYF.

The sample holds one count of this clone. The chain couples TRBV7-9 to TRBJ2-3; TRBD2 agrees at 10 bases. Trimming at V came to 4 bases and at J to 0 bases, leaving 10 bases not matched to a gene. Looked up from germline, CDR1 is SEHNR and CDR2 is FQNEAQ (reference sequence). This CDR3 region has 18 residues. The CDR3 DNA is TGTGCCAGCAGCTACCCTAGGACTAGCGGAACAAGCACAGATACGCAGTATTTT. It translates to CASSYPRTSGTSTDTQYF.

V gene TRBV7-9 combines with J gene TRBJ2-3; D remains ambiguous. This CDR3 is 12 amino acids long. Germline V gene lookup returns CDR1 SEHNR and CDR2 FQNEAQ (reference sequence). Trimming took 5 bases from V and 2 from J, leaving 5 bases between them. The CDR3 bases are TGTGCCAGCAGCAAATCCACAGATACGCAGTATTTT. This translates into CASSKSTDTQYF.

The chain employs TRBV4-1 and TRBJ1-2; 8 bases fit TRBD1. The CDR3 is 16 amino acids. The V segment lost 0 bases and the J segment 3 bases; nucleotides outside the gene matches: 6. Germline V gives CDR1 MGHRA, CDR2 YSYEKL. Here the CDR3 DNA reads TGCGCCAGCAGCCAAGACCACAGGGGGATTTACTATGGCTACACCTTC. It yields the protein CASSQDHRGIYYGYTF.

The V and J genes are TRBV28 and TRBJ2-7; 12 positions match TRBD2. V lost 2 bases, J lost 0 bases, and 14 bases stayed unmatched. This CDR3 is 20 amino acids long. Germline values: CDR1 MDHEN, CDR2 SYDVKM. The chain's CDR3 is CASSLNHGFTSGRTSYEQYF. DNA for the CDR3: TGTGCCAGCAGTTTAAACCATGGATTCACTAGCGGGAGGACCTCCTACGAGCAGTACTTC. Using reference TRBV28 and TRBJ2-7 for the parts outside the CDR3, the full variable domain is DVKVTQSSRYLVKRTGEKVFLECVQDMDHENMFWYRQDPGLGLRLIYFSYDVKMKEKGDIPEGYSVSREKKERFSLILESASTNQTSMYLCASSLNHGFTSGRTSYEQYFGPGTRLTVT.

CDR3 amino acids: CASSFYDGRNQPQHF. The CDR3 DNA sequence: TGTGCCAGCAGCTTTTATGACGGACGAAATCAGCCCCAGCATTTT. The J gene is TRBJ1-5, the V gene TRBV7-6, with unresolved D. Trimming took 3 bases from V and 4 from J, leaving 13 bases between them. The CDR3 extends over 15 amino acids. The germline V gene encodes CDR1 SGHVS and CDR2 FNYEAQ.

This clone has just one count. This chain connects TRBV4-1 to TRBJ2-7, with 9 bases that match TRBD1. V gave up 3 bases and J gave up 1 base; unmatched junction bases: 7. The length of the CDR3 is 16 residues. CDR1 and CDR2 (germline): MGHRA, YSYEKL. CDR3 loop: CASSQPGTGTSYEQYF. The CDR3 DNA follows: TGCGCCAGCAGCCAGCCCGGGACAGGGACTTCCTACGAGCAGTACTTC.

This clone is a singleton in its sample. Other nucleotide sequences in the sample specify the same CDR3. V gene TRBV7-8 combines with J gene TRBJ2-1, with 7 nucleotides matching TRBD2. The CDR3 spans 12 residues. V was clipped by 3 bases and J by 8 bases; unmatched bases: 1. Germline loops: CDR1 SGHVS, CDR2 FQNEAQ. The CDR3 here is CASSLGGDEQFF. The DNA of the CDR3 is TGTGCCAGCAGCTTGGGAGGGGATGAGCAGTTCTTC.

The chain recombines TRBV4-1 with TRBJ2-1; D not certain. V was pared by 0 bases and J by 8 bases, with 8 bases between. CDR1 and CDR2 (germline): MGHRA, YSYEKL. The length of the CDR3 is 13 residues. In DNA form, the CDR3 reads TGCGCCAGCAGCCAAGACCGATGGGATGAGCAGTTCTTC. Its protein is CASSQDRWDEQFF.

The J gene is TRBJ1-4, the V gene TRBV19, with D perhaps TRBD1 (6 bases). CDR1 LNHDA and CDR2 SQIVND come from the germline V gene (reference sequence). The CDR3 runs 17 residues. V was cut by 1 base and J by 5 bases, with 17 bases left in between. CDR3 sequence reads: CASSIGAGGQTNEKLFF. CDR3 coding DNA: TGTGCCAGTAGTATAGGAGCGGGCGGACAGACAAATGAAAAACTGTTTTTT.

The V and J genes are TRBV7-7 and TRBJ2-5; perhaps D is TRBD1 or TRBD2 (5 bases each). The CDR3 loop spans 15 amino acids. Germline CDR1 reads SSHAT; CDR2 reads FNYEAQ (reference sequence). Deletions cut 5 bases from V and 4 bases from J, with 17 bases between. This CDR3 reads CASSEGPNMRETQYF. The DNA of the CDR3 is TGTGCCAGCAGCGAGGGACCCAATATGCGAGAGACCCAGTACTTC.

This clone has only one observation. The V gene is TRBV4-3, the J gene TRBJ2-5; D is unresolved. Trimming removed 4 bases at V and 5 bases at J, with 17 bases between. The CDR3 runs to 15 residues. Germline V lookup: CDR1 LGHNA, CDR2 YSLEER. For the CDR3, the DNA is TGCGCCAGCAGCCCACGGTGGAGAGTCGGGGAGACCCAGTACTTC. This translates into CASSPRWRVGETQYF.

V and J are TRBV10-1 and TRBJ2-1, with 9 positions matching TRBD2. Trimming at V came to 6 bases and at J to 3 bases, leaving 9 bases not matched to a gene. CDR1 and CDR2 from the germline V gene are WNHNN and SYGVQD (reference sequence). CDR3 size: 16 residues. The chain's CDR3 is CASSKLAGVDYNEQFF. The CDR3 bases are TGCGCCAGCAGCAAGTTAGCGGGAGTCGACTACAATGAGCAGTTCTTC.

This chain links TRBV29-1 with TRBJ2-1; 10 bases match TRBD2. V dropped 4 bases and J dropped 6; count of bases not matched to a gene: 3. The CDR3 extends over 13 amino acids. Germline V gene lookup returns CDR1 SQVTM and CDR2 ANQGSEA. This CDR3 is CSVVSSGGNEQFF. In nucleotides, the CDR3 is TGCAGCGTTGTGTCTAGCGGGGGCAATGAGCAGTTCTTC.

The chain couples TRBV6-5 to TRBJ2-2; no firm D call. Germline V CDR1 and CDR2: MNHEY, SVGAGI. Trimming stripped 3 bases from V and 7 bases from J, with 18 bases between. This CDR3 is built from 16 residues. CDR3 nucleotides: TGTGCCAGCAGTTATCTCCGGCCCCCTGTGGGCGGGGAGCTGTTTTTT. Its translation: CASSYLRPPVGGELFF.

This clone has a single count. Written as DNA, the CDR3 is TGCAGCGTTCCCATGGGGGCTCATCCCTCCTACAATGAGCAGTTCTTC. Encoded protein: CSVPMGAHPSYNEQFF. V usage is TRBV29-1 and J usage is TRBJ2-1, with a possible D match to TRBD1 (6 bases). Germline assignment: CDR1 SQVTM and CDR2 ANQGSEA. This CDR3 spans 16 amino acids. V lost 5 bases and J 0 bases, leaving 17 bases between the germline ends.

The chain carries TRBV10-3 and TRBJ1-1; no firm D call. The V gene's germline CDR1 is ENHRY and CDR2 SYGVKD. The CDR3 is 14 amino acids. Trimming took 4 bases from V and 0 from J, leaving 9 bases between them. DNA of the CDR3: TGTGCCATCAGTGGGCAGACAATGAACACTGAAGCTTTCTTT. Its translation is CAISGQTMNTEAFF.

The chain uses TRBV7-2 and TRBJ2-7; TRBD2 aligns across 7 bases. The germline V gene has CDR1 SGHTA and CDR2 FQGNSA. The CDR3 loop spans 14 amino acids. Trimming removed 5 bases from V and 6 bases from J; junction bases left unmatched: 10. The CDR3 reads CASSHGLVEREQYF. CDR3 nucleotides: TGTGCCAGCAGCCACGGACTAGTAGAACGCGAGCAGTACTTC. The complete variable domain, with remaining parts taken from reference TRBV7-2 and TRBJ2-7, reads GAGVSQSPSNKVTEKGKDVELRCDPISGHTALYWYRQSLGQGLEFLIYFQGNSAPDKSGLPSDRFSAERTGGSVSTLTIQRTQQEDSAVYLCASSHGLVEREQYFGPGTRLTVT.

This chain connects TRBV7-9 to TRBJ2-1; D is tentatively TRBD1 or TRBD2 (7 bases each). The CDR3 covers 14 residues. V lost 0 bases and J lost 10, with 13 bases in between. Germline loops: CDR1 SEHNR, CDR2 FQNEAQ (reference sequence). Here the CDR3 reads CASSLAGRGQEQFF. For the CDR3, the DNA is TGTGCCAGCAGCTTAGCGGGGAGGGGGCAAGAGCAGTTCTTC.

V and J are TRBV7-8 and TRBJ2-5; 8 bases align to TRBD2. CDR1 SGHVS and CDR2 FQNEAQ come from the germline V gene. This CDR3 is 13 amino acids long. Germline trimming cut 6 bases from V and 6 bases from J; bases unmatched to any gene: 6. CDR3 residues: CASSDGTSKTQYF. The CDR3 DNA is TGTGCCAGCAGTGACGGGACTAGTAAGACCCAGTACTTC.

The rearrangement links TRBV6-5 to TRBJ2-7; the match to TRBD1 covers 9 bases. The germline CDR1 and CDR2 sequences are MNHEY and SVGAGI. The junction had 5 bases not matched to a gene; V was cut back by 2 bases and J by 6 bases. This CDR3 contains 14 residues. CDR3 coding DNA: TGTGCCAGCAGTTACAACGACAGGGGGGGCGAGCAGTACTTC. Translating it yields CASSYNDRGGEQYF.

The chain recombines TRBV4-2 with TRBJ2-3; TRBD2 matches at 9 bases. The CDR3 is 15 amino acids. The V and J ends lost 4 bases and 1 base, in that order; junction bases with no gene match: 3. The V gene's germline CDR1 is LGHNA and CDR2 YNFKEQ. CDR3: CASSPIAGGTDTQYF. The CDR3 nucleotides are TGTGCCAGCAGCCCGATAGCGGGGGGCACAGATACGCAGTATTTT.

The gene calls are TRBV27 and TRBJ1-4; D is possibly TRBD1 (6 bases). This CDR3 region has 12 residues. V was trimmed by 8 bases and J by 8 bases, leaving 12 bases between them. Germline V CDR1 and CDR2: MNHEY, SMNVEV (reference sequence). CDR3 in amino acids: CASGRGAEKLFF. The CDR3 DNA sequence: TGTGCCAGCGGCAGGGGTGCGGAAAAACTGTTTTTT.